The subject of this entry is one TCR beta chain. The sample originates from a study of OX40 agonist ivuxolimab in advanced cancers. Method: immunoSEQ multiplex PCR; TCRdb's copy keeps in-frame clones and lacks some. The sample shows about 19,000 clones, around 85% of them seen only once. The CDR3 runs to 17 residues. V lost 2 bases, J lost 8 bases, and 15 bases stayed unmatched. Germline-derived CDR1 and CDR2 are SQVTM and ANQGSEA. The material was CD4+ or CD8+ T cells sorted from blood, obtained in a trial of the OX40 agonist ivuxolimab. The sequence was collected from an adult with an advanced solid tumor such as melanoma, head and neck, liver or kidney cancer. The V call is TRBV29-1, the J call TRBJ2-1; 10 positions agree with TRBD2. The CDR3 here is CSVEPEPAGGPTDEQFF. CDR3 nucleotide sequence: TGCAGCGTTGAACCTGAACCAGCGGGAGGGCCCACGGATGAGCAGTTCTTC.